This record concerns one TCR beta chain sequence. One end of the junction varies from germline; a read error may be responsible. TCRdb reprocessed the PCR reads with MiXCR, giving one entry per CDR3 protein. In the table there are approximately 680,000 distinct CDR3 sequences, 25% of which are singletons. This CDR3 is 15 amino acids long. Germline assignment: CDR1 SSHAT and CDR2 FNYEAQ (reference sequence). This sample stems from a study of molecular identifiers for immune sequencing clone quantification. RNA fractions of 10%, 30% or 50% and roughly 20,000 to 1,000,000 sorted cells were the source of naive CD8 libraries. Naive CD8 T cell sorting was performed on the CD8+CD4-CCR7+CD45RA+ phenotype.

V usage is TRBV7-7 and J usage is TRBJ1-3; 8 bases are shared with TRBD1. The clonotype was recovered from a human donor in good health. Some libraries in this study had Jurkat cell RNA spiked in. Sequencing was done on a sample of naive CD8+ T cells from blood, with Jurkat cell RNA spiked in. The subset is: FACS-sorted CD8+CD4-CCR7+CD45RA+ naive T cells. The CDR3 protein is CASSLSDRAGNTVYF. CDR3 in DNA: TGTGCCAGCAGCTTGTCGGACAGGGCTGGAAACACCGTATATTTT.